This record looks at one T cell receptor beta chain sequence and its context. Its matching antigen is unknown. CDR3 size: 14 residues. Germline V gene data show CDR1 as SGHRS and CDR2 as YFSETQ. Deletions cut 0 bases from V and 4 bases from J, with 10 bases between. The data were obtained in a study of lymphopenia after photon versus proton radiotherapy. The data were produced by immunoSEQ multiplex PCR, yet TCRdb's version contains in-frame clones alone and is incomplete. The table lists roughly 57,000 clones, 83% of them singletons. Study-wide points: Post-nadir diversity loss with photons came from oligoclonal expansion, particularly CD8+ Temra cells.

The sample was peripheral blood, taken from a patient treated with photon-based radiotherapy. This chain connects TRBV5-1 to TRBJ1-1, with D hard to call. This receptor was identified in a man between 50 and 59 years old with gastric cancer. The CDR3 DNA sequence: TGCGCCAGCAGCTTGGGCTCGGTCGGCACTGAAGCTTTCTTT. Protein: CASSLGSVGTEAFF.